The entry that follows covers one T cell receptor beta chain sequence. This entry comes from a study of blood T cell repertoires in COVID-19. Across the whole study: Donors in the United States, Italy and Spain gave samples during acute or convalescent COVID-19. In each case, the material was cDNA or gDNA derived from T cells, B-cell-depleted T cells, or PBMCs.

The CDR3 has 16 amino acids. In germline, CDR1 is MGHRA, CDR2 YSYEKL. Trimming at V came to 0 bases and at J to 4 bases, leaving 9 bases not matched to a gene. Original methodology: Reference gene primer amplification yielded estimated nucleated cell counts. This table comes from immunoSEQ multiplex PCR, and its TCRdb copy is limited to in-frame clones, with some not included. V, J and clone size are those of that table, while D and trimming were read from the DNA. The top ten clones hold about 0.93% of a sample with hundreds of thousands of clones, more than 75% of them seen once. This clonotype originated in a man in his forties with acute or convalescent COVID-19. The sequenced material came from peripheral blood. The rearrangement links TRBV4-1 to TRBJ2-7; TRBD2 aligns across 7 bases. DNA for the CDR3: TGCGCCAGCAGCCAAGACCCGGGGGGTATGGGGTACGAGCAGTACTTC. This translates into CASSQDPGGMGYEQYF.